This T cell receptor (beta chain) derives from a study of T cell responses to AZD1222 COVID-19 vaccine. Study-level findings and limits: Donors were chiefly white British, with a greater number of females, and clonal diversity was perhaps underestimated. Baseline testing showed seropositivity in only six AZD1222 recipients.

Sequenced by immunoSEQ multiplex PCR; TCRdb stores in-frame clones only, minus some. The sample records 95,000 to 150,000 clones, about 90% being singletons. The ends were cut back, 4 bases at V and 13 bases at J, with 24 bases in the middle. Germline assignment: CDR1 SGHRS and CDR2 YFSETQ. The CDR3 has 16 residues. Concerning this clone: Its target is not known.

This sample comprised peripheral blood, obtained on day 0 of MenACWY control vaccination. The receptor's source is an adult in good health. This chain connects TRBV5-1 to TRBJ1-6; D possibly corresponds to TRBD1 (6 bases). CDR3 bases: TGCGCCAGCAGCCCCGACCTAACAGGGAGCAACCTTCCCCTCCACTTT. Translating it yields CASSPDLTGSNLPLHF.